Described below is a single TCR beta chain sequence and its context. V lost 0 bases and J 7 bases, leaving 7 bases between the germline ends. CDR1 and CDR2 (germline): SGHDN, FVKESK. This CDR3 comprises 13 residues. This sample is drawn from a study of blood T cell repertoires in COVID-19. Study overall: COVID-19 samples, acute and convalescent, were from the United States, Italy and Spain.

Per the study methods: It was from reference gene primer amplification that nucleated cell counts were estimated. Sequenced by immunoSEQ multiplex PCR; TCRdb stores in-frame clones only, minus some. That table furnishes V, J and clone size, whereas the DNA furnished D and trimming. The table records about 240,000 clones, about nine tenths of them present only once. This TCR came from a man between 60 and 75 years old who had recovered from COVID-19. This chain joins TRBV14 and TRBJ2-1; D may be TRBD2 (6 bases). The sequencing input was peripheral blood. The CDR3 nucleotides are TGTGCCAGCAGCCAAGATCGGGGGAATGAGCAGTTCTTC. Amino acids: CASSQDRGNEQFF.